These T cell receptor beta chains were read from a single sample in a study of beta chain features in type 1 diabetes. Sequenced by immunoSEQ multiplex PCR; TCRdb stores in-frame clones only, minus some. The data show about 240,000 clones, with 25% to 35% seen just once and under 4.5% held by the top ten. Specimen: central memory CD4+ T cells from blood. The receptors originated from a man aged 25-45 years in good health. The CDR3 runs from the conserved cysteine through the conserved F or W.

v_gene: TRBV10-3; CDR3aa: CAIRGQAYEQYF
v_gene: TRBV11-2; CDR3aa: CASSLERGSDTQYF
v_gene: TRBV19; CDR3aa: CASSFRQGTYEQYF
v_gene: TRBV9; CDR3aa: CASSRLAGGPEQFF
v_gene: TRBV10-3; CDR3aa: CAISEGDTEAFF
v_gene: TRBV5-1; CDR3aa: CASSFTGTGGRGYTF
v_gene: TRBV30; CDR3aa: CAWRLENTQYF
v_gene: TRBV28; CDR3aa: CASSRLGFEQYF
v_gene: TRBV29-1; CDR3aa: CSVEGQAGGNTGELFF
v_gene: TRBV18; CDR3aa: CASSSLTGEDTQYF
v_gene: TRBV6-6; CDR3aa: CATRLGLANEQFF
v_gene: TRBV29-1; CDR3aa: CSVVTGNNQPQHF
v_gene: TRBV7-8; CDR3aa: CASSLDPLGGMPYF
v_gene: TRBV7-2; CDR3aa: CASRAGMSSYNEQFF
v_gene: TRBV7-8; CDR3aa: CASSSVSGDTQYF
v_gene: TRBV28; CDR3aa: CASGQGSYEQYF
v_gene: TRBV7-8; CDR3aa: CASSLAGGTGGASAEAFF
v_gene: TRBV2; CDR3aa: CASNAVQGAGGYTF
v_gene: TRBV4-1; CDR3aa: CASSLIGGAKETQYF
v_gene: TRBV28; CDR3aa: CASSSGTSVYEQYF
v_gene: TRBV28; CDR3aa: CASTSLDGTYEQYF
v_gene: TRBV7-2; CDR3aa: CASSMGWDPAYEQYF
v_gene: TRBV29-1; CDR3aa: CSAGQDYGYTF
v_gene: TRBV28; CDR3aa: CASKDRANTGELFF
v_gene: TRBV28; CDR3aa: CASSFEPRTNEQFF
v_gene: TRBV2; CDR3aa: CASSAAGYEQYF
v_gene: TRBV19; CDR3aa: CASSDGQGGTDTQYF
v_gene: TRBV5-1; CDR3aa: CASSATGKEKLFF
v_gene: TRBV2; CDR3aa: CASKGGLQETQYF
v_gene: TRBV18; CDR3aa: CASSPRIGRNQLEQFF
v_gene: TRBV30; CDR3aa: CAWTSGGDAANYGYTF